The rows below give T cell receptor beta chains drawn from one sample of a study of Ad26.COV2.S vaccination and SARS-CoV-2 variants. TCRdb keeps only in-frame clones here, not all; method: immunoSEQ multiplex PCR. The repertoire consists of roughly 300,000 clones, with roughly 89% occurring once and the leading ten covering roughly 5%. This sample comprised peripheral blood, obtained in a trial of Ad26.COV2.S vaccine versus placebo. Receptors originate from a person between 18 and 60 years old who received the Ad26.COV2.S COVID-19 vaccine or a placebo. The CDR3 runs from the conserved cysteine through the conserved F or W. The order of the fields is V gene, J gene, D gene, CDR3 protein. The D gene is left open where the match is weak.

>TRBV5-4|TRBJ2-7|-
CASSNSYEQYF
>TRBV5-1|TRBJ2-1|-
CASSIIRDNEQFF
>TRBV19|TRBJ1-2|TRBD1
CASSFGTDFYGYTF
>TRBV28|TRBJ2-7|TRBD1
CASSSAHLQGDSYEQYF
>TRBV19|TRBJ1-1|-
CASSIGVGQMNTEAFF
>TRBV19|TRBJ2-7|-
CARGPLGAYEQYF
>TRBV28|TRBJ2-7|TRBD2
CASSPPLRGGYEQYF
>TRBV6-5|TRBJ2-7|-
CASSAGSSYEQYF
>TRBV9|TRBJ2-3|TRBD2
CASSPTSGSDTQYF
>TRBV30|TRBJ1-1|-
CAWTRGAGTEAFF
>TRBV12-3/TRBV12-4|TRBJ2-3|-
CASSLPTNTQYF
>TRBV5-5|TRBJ1-2|-
CASSLSSQGIYGYTF
>TRBV18|TRBJ2-1|-
CASSPAGGLSYNEQFF
>TRBV14|TRBJ1-1|TRBD1
CANRQGIGGTEAFF
>TRBV19|TRBJ2-7|-
CASSMSRAAYEQYF
>TRBV7-9|TRBJ1-2|-
CASSLPTGGYTF
>TRBV28|TRBJ2-7|TRBD1
CASSLSGQGKSYEQYF
>TRBV24-1|TRBJ1-1|-
CATSDSGLNTEAFF
>TRBV29-1|TRBJ1-1|TRBD1
CSVDRGEAEAFF
>TRBV12-2|TRBJ2-1|-
CASRSLSSYNEQFF
>TRBV18|TRBJ1-5|-
CASSISKGNQPQHF
>TRBV28|TRBJ1-4|TRBD1
CASSLWTGRDEKLFF
>TRBV5-1|TRBJ1-1|-
CASSLIQATEAFF
>TRBV7-2|TRBJ1-5|-
CASSLGSGRNQPQHF
>TRBV4-3|TRBJ2-3|-
CASSVLPSTDTQYF
>TRBV5-1|TRBJ1-1|-
CASSLVVALGDTEAFF
>TRBV7-2|TRBJ1-3|-
CASSLDWGGNTIYF
>TRBV18|TRBJ2-5|TRBD1
CASSYKGTGQETQYF
>TRBV6-5|TRBJ2-7|-
CASARIRASYEQYF
>TRBV7-9|TRBJ2-1|TRBD2
CASSLGVAGGYSYNEQFF
>TRBV2|TRBJ2-5|-
CASSEDPGIRETQYF
>TRBV19|TRBJ2-6|TRBD2
CASSIDRTSGGPGANVLTF
>TRBV3-1/TRBV3-2|TRBJ2-7|TRBD1
CASSSGQGAYEQYF
>TRBV28|TRBJ1-5|-
CASSLSGALPRPQHF
>TRBV15|TRBJ2-1|-
CATSRDQGVFEQFF
>TRBV28|TRBJ2-5|-
CASSLSPYQETQYF
>TRBV3-1/TRBV3-2|TRBJ1-6|TRBD1
CASSQDRGVSPLHF
>TRBV30|TRBJ1-5|-
CAWSGTGTENQPQHF
>TRBV2|TRBJ2-5|TRBD1
CASRPGTVQETQYF
>TRBV7-2|TRBJ2-3|TRBD2
CASSLVGKAGRGADTQYF
>TRBV5-1|TRBJ2-1|-
CASSSTLARNEQFF
>TRBV23-1|TRBJ2-7|-
CASSQRASGESYEQYF
>TRBV7-9|TRBJ2-3|-
CASTGLGPATDTQYF
>TRBV3-1/TRBV3-2|TRBJ1-5|TRBD1
CASSRGVDRVPIQPQHF
>TRBV24-1|TRBJ1-6|-
CATSALGDPWRNSPLHF
>TRBV28|TRBJ2-7|-
CASSDRDSSITITTKGSYEQYF
>TRBV27|TRBJ2-3|-
CASSSSQSTDTQYF
>TRBV5-6|TRBJ1-4|-
CASSLRGRWGSTNEKLFF
>TRBV28|TRBJ2-1|-
CASSLRGTQQFF
>TRBV30|TRBJ1-1|TRBD1
CAWNTGGRSTEAFF
>TRBV19|TRBJ1-2|TRBD1
CASRTGTAVNYGYTF
>TRBV2|TRBJ2-3|TRBD2
CASSGTSGGFRTQYF
>TRBV9|TRBJ2-5|-
CASSVEGAGETQYF
>TRBV7-8|TRBJ1-1|-
CASSPQRGEAFF